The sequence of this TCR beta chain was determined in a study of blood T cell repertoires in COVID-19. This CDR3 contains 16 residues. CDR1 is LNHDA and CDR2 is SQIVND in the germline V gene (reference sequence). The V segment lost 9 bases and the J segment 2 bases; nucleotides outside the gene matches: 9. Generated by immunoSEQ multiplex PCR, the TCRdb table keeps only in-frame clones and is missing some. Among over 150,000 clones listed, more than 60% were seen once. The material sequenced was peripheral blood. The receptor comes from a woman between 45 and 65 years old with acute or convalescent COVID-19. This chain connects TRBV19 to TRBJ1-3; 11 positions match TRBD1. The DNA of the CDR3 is TGTGCCAGCGTAGACCCGGGACAGGGGGCTGGAAACACCATATATTTT. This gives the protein CASVDPGQGAGNTIYF.